Listed below are T cell receptor beta chains from one sample, sequenced in a study of CD8+ T cells in alopecia areata. Here immunoSEQ multiplex PCR was the method, and the copy in TCRdb shows in-frame clones only, minus some. The table includes 150,000 to 200,000 clones, roughly 60% detected once. The specimen comprised CD4+ T cells sorted from blood, sampled at week 24, from a patient treated with tofacitinib. The origin of the receptors is a human donor with alopecia areata. Both conserved end residues are part of each CDR3. A D gene is named only where the DNA matches it firmly. Size tells how often a clone was seen (once, few, many) or the class of an expanded clone, and some rows leave it out.

v_call	j_call	clone_size	d_call	cdr3_nt	cdr3_aa
TRBV10-3	TRBJ2-7	NA	NA	TGTGCCATCAGACCCGACCGGGGGAAGGGGCAGTACTTC	CAIRPDRGKGQYF
TRBV30	TRBJ2-2	NA	NA	TGTGCCTGCCCCCGAAAAGGGAACGCCGGGGAGCTGTTTTTT	CACPRKGNAGELFF
TRBV30	TRBJ1-1	NA	NA	TGTGCCTGGAGTGACGACCTGAACACTGAAGCTTTCTTT	CAWSDDLNTEAFF
TRBV29-1	TRBJ1-5	few	NA	TGCAGCGGACCCCTCCTGGGGCATAACAATCAGCCCCAGCATTTT	CSGPLLGHNNQPQHF
TRBV10-3	TRBJ2-1	NA	TRBD2	TGTGCCATCAGTGCCCCGAGGACTAGCGCGGGCGAGCAGTTCTTC	CAISAPRTSAGEQFF
TRBV7-2	TRBJ2-1	few	NA	TGTGCCAGCAGGCCGGACAGTTATGAGCAGTTCTTC	CASRPDSYEQFF
TRBV5-1	TRBJ2-3	few	NA	TGCGCCAGCAGCCAAAGCACAGATACGCAGTATTTT	CASSQSTDTQYF
TRBV15	TRBJ1-6	few	TRBD1	TGTGCCACCAGCACTCGGACAGGGAATGTGGAATCACCCCTCCACTTT	CATSTRTGNVESPLHF
TRBV30	TRBJ1-1	NA	TRBD1	TGTGCCTGGAGCCGACAGGGGGTGAGTGAAGCTTTCTTT	CAWSRQGVSEAFF
TRBV2	TRBJ2-3	NA	TRBD2	TGTGCCAGCAGTGAATCGGGGACTAGCGCGGGAGATACGCAGTATTTT	CASSESGTSAGDTQYF
TRBV28	TRBJ2-3	NA	TRBD1	TGTGCCAGCAGCCCAAGCCCGGGACAGGGGTTTGGCACAGATACGCAGTATTTT	CASSPSPGQGFGTDTQYF
TRBV7-3	TRBJ2-4	NA	NA	TGTGCCAGCAGCTCTATGATTGGAAACATTCAGTACTTC	CASSSMIGNIQYF
TRBV30	TRBJ1-3	NA	NA	TGTGCCTGGAGTCCTGCGATATCTCCGGGAAACACCATATATTTT	CAWSPAISPGNTIYF
TRBV25-1	TRBJ1-5	NA	NA	TGTGCCAGCAGCCCGACAGGAGAGTTGCAGCCCCAGCATTTT	CASSPTGELQPQHF
TRBV9	TRBJ2-5	NA	TRBD1	TGTGCCAGCAGCGTATCGGCCGGGACAGGGGAAGAGACCCAGTACTTC	CASSVSAGTGEETQYF